This TCR beta chain appears in the sequencing data of a study of blood T cell repertoires in COVID-19. Study background: The United States, Italy and Spain provided the acute and convalescent COVID-19 samples. Sources were T cells, B-cell-depleted T cells, or PBMCs; the material itself was cDNA or gDNA.

Authors' processing steps: The authors estimated nucleated cell counts from reference gene primer amplification. Sequencing was performed with immunoSEQ multiplex PCR; in TCRdb, only in-frame clones are kept and a portion is missing. The V and J calls and clone size are taken from that table; D and trimming were inferred from the DNA. The sample gives 200,000 to 300,000 clones, just under 90% of which show up once; roughly 3.9% is in the top ten. The CDR3 totals 14 residues. The germline CDR1 and CDR2 sequences are LNHDA and SQIVND (reference sequence). Deletions cut 7 bases from V and 6 bases from J, with 17 bases between.

The sequence was collected from a woman aged 40 to 50 with acute or convalescent COVID-19. This rearrangement joins TRBV19 to TRBJ2-3, with a possible D match to TRBD2 (6 bases). Sequencing was carried out using peripheral blood. The chain's CDR3 is CASTRGGRWDTQYF. The CDR3 DNA sequence: TGTGCCAGTACCCGGGGAGGTCGGTGGGATACGCAGTATTTT. Drawing the rest from reference TRBV19 and TRBJ2-3, the complete variable domain is DGGITQSPKYLFRKEGQNVTLSCEQNLNHDAMYWYRQDPGQGLRLIYYSQIVNDFQKGDIAEGYSVSREKKESFPLTVTSAQKNPTAFYLCASTRGGRWDTQYFGPGTRLTVL.